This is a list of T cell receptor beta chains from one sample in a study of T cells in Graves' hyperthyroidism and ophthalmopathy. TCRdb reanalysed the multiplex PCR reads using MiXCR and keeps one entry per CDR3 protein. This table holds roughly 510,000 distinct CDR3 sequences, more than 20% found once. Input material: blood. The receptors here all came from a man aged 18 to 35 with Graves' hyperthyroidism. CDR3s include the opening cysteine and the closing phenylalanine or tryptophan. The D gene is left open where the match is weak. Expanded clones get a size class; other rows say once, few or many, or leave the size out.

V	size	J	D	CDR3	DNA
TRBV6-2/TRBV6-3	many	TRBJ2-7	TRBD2	CASSPDGTSGYEQYF	TGTGCCAGCAGTCCGGACGGGACTAGCGGCTACGAGCAGTACTTC
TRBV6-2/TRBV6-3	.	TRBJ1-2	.	CASTSRGYGYTF	TGTGCCAGCACCTCTCGAGGCTATGGCTACACCTTC
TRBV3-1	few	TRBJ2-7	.	CASSDGSTYEQYF	TGTGCCAGCAGCGACGGGTCCACCTACGAGCAGTACTTC
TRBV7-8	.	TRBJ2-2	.	CASSAPDKNTGELFF	TGTGCCAGCAGCGCCCCCGACAAGAACACCGGGGAGCTGTTTTTT
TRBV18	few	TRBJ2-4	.	CASSPPWDMRAKNIQYF	TGTGCCAGCTCACCACCTTGGGATATGAGGGCCAAAAACATTCAGTACTTC
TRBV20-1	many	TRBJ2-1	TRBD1	CSASDRGTSPSEQFF	TGCAGTGCGAGTGACAGGGGGACCAGCCCAAGTGAGCAGTTCTTC
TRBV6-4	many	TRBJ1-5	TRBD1	CAISRDSNSNQPQHF	TGTGCCATCTCACGGGACAGTAATAGCAATCAGCCCCAGCATTTT
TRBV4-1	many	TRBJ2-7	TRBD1	CASSQDRGQGYEQYF	TGCGCCAGCAGCCAAGATAGGGGACAGGGCTACGAGCAGTACTTC
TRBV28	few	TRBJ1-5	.	CASSRTPGEPQHF	TGTGCCAGCAGTCGGACCCCCGGGGAGCCCCAGCATTTT
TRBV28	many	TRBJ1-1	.	CASKKGPREGEAFF	TGTGCCAGCAAAAAGGGACCCCGGGAAGGGGAAGCTTTCTTT
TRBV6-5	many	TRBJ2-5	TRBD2	CASSAFGLAGGQETQYF	TGTGCCAGCAGCGCCTTCGGACTAGCGGGGGGCCAAGAGACCCAGTACTTC
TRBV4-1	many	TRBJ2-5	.	CASSPGGGIETQYF	TGCGCCAGCAGCCCCGGGGGCGGCATAGAGACCCAGTACTTC
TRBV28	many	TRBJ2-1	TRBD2	CASSGAGGIYSYNEQFF	TGTGCCAGCAGTGGGGCGGGGGGAATTTACTCCTACAATGAGCAGTTCTTC
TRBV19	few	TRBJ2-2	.	CASSIGDANTGELFF	TGTGCCAGTAGTATTGGTGACGCGAACACCGGGGAGCTGTTTTTT
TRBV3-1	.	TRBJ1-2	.	CASSFGEGNGYTF	TGTGCCAGCAGCTTTGGGGAAGGGAACGGCTACACCTTC
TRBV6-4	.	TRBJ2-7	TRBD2	CASRGAGVGEQYF	TGTGCCAGCAGAGGAGCGGGAGTTGGGGAGCAGTACTTC
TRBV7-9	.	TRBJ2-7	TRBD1	CASSHTGDLTYEQYF	TGTGCCAGCAGCCATACAGGGGATCTCACCTACGAGCAGTACTTC
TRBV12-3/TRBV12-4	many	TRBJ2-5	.	CASSPLPIGAFVRETQYF	TGTGCCAGCAGTCCCCTCCCAATCGGGGCCTTCGTTAGAGAGACCCAGTACTTC
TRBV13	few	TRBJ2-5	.	CASSRWRGDQETQYF	TGTGCCAGCAGCAGGTGGCGGGGTGATCAAGAGACCCAGTACTTC
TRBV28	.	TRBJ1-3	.	CASSPPKASGNTIYF	TGTGCCAGCAGCCCCCCGAAGGCCTCTGGAAACACCATATATTTT
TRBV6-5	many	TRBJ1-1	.	CASFIGSEAFF	TGTGCCAGCTTTATTGGTTCTGAAGCTTTCTTT
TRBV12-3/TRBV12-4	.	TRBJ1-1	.	CASSLAGEGRTEAFF	TGTGCCAGCAGTTTAGCGGGGGAAGGCAGAACTGAAGCTTTCTTT
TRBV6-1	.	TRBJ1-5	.	CASNGRVLSNQPQHF	TGTGCCAGCAACGGCAGGGTCTTGAGCAATCAGCCCCAGCATTTT
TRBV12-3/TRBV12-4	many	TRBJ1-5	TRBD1	CASSYVLTGQNNQPQHF	TGTGCCAGCAGTTACGTACTCACGGGACAGAACAATCAGCCCCAGCATTTT
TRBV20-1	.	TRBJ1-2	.	CSARGIILPYGYTF	TGCAGTGCTAGAGGAATAATCCTTCCTTATGGCTACACCTTC
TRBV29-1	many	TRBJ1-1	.	CSSGGTEAFF	TGCAGCTCGGGGGGAACTGAAGCTTTCTTT
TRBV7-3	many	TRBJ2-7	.	CASSLTTGINTYEQYF	TGTGCCAGCAGCTTAACGACAGGAATCAATACCTACGAGCAGTACTTC
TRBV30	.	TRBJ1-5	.	CAWGDGTASNQPQHF	TGTGCCTGGGGAGATGGGACGGCAAGCAATCAGCCCCAGCATTTT
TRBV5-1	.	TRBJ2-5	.	CASSLEGREGGETQYF	TGCGCCAGCAGCTTGGAAGGCAGGGAAGGAGGAGAGACCCAGTACTTC
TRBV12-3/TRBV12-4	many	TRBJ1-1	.	CASSLPRARDRTEAFF	TGTGCCAGCAGTTTACCCCGCGCTCGGGACCGCACTGAAGCTTTCTTT
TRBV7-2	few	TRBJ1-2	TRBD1	CASRNTGVGGYTF	TGTGCCAGCAGAAATACAGGGGTCGGTGGCTACACCTTC
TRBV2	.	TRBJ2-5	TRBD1	CARNRQGETQYF	TGTGCCAGAAACCGACAGGGAGAGACCCAGTACTTC
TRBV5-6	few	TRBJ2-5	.	CASSLGILGTQYF	TGTGCCAGCAGCTTGGGAATCTTGGGGACCCAGTACTTC
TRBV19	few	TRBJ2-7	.	CASSIGPGTGTEQYF	TGTGCCAGTAGTATAGGCCCGGGCACAGGGACCGAGCAGTACTTC
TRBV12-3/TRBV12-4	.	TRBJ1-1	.	CASSRGRGRAFF	TGTGCCAGCAGCCGGGGGCGAGGGCGTGCTTTCTTT
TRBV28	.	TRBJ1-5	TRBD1	CASSLRTGAYQPQHF	TGTGCCAGCAGTTTACGGACAGGGGCATATCAGCCCCAGCATTTT
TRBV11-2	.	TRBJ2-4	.	CASNRGGGLSNIQYF	TGTGCCAGCAACAGAGGGGGGGGACTGTCAAACATTCAGTACTTC
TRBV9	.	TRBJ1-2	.	CASSVGPGGDYGYTF	TGTGCCAGCAGCGTAGGGCCCGGAGGGGACTATGGCTACACCTTC
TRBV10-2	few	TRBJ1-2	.	CASRRGTLTNYGYTF	TGCGCCAGCAGGAGGGGGACACTTACTAACTATGGCTACACCTTC
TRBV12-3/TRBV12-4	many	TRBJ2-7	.	CASSPGQKVGTYEQYF	TGTGCCAGCAGCCCCGGACAGAAGGTCGGCACCTACGAGCAGTACTTC
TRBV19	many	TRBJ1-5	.	CASGGQSGQPQHF	TGTGCCAGTGGGGGCCAGAGCGGACAGCCCCAGCATTTT
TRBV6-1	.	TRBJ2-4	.	CASSEEEGKNIQYF	TGTGCCAGCAGTGAGGAGGAAGGAAAAAACATTCAGTACTTC
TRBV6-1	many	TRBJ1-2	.	CASSQSGRGAYGYTF	TGTGCCAGCAGTCAAAGCGGCAGGGGAGCATATGGCTACACCTTC
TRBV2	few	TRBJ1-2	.	CASRFGRDGNYGYTF	TGTGCCAGCAGATTTGGGAGGGACGGTAACTATGGCTACACCTTC
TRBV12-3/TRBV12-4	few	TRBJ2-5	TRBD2	CASSGTSSAETQYF	TGTGCCAGCAGTGGGACTAGCTCCGCGGAGACCCAGTACTTC
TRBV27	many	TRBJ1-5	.	CASSSTGDLYQPQHF	TGTGCCAGCAGTTCGACAGGAGACCTTTATCAGCCCCAGCATTTT